This passage covers 18 T cell receptor beta chains from one sample sequenced in a study of blood T cell repertoires in COVID-19. Libraries were prepared by immunoSEQ multiplex PCR; TCRdb keeps only in-frame clonotypes and omits some of them. This sample yields 65,000 to 80,000 clones, of which more than 90% are seen a single time; over 8% belongs to the top ten. Sequencing used peripheral blood. These receptors were obtained from a human donor in a cohort sampled during active COVID-19.

This chain uses TRBV28 with TRBJ2-1, with D possibly matching TRBD1 (5 bases). The ends were cut back, 3 bases at V and 4 bases at J, with 13 bases in the middle. Germline values: CDR1 MDHEN, CDR2 SYDVKM. The CDR3 totals 15 residues. The CDR3 here is CASSFSRTLYNEQFF. CDR3 in DNA: TGTGCCAGCAGTTTCTCCCGGACACTTTACAATGAGCAGTTCTTC.

In this sample, this clone turned up once. The chain couples TRBV6-6 to TRBJ2-3; TRBD2 matches 9 bases. Germline V gives CDR1 MNHNY, CDR2 SVGAGI (reference sequence). Losses at the gene ends were 7 bases for V and 3 bases for J; bases not matched to a gene: 5. The CDR3 runs to 14 residues. The DNA for the CDR3 is TGTGCCAGCATGATTAGCGGGGGAACAGATACGCAGTATTTT. It specifies CASMISGGTDTQYF.

The genes are TRBV6-5 and TRBJ2-7, with no clear D. CDR1 is MNHEY, CDR2 SVGAGI, per germline. The V gene lost 1 base and the J gene lost 6 bases, with 7 bases spanning the gap. The CDR3 length is 12 residues. The CDR3 nucleotides read TGTGCCAGCAGTTACTTCCCGGGCGAGCAGTACTTC. It codes for CASSYFPGEQYF.

V gene TRBV7-2 combines with J gene TRBJ1-1; a weak D match, TRBD1 (6 bases). V was cut by 2 bases and J by 7 bases, with 14 bases left in between. The CDR3 totals 14 residues. Germline V CDR1 and CDR2: SGHTA, FQGNSA. DNA for the CDR3: TGTGCCAGCAGCTTAAAGGGGGGGCAAGGTGAAGCTTTCTTT. The encoded protein is CASSLKGGQGEAFF.

The chain employs TRBV19 and TRBJ1-3; D call uncertain. CDR1 LNHDA and CDR2 SQIVND come from the germline V gene (reference sequence). Trimming removed 7 bases from V and 0 bases from J, with 4 bases in between. The CDR3 runs to 12 residues. This CDR3 is CASKLSGNTIYF. The CDR3 coding sequence is TGTGCCAGTAAGCTCTCTGGAAACACCATATATTTT.

The genes are TRBV14 and TRBJ2-1; a possible D gene is TRBD2 (6 bases). V gave up 1 base and J gave up 3 bases, with 16 bases separating them. CDR3 length: 17 residues. Germline loops: CDR1 SGHDN, CDR2 FVKESK. The DNA for the CDR3 is TGTGCCAGCAGCCAAGTTAGGGGCATGGGGGGCTACAATGAGCAGTTCTTC. Translating it yields CASSQVRGMGGYNEQFF.

This clone is classed as medium-sized. Other DNA sequences in the same sample also yield this CDR3. The chain carries TRBV12-3 or TRBV12-4 and TRBJ1-2; D unresolved. The CDR3 extends over 12 amino acids. V was trimmed by 4 bases and J by 4 bases, leaving 7 bases between them. CDR3 in amino acids: CASSSSVYGYTF. Written as DNA, the CDR3 is TGTGCCAGCAGTTCCTCAGTCTATGGCTACACCTTC.

The chain couples TRBV27 to TRBJ2-1; the match to TRBD1 covers 10 bases. V lost 8 bases, J lost 2 bases, and 6 bases stayed unmatched. The germline V gene has CDR1 MNHEY and CDR2 SMNVEV (reference sequence). The CDR3 runs to 15 residues. CDR3 coding DNA: TGTGCCAGCGCGACGACAGGGGGCCCCTACAATGAGCAGTTCTTC. This gives the protein CASATTGGPYNEQFF.

The genes are TRBV28 and TRBJ2-3; 10 bases align to TRBD1. The germline CDR1 and CDR2 sequences are MDHEN and SYDVKM. This CDR3 comprises 15 residues. The J segment lost 5 bases and the V segment lost 7 bases, leaving 9 bases of the junction unmatched. The CDR3 DNA reads as TGTGCCAGCAAACCCGGGACAGGGGTAAAAGATACGCAGTATTTT. Encoded protein: CASKPGTGVKDTQYF.

The chain couples TRBV4-1 to TRBJ2-7, with D possibly TRBD1 on 5 matching bases. Looked up from germline, CDR1 is MGHRA and CDR2 is YSYEKL. With 3 bases removed from V and 6 bases from J, the gap between germline ends came to 12 bases. The CDR3 consists of 13 residues. The chain's CDR3 is CASSHKEGVEQYF. CDR3 coding DNA: TGCGCCAGCAGCCACAAAGAAGGGGTCGAGCAGTACTTC.

The chain has TRBV5-4 and TRBJ2-1, with 11 bases lining up with TRBD2. The CDR3 is 15 amino acids. V trimming: 5 bases; J trimming: 5 bases; junction bases outside the gene matches: 6. Germline CDR1 is SGHNT and CDR2 is YYREEE (reference sequence). CDR3 sequence (DNA): TGTGCCAGCAGTTTTAGGACTAGCGGGCACAATGAGCAGTTCTTC. Translating it yields CASSFRTSGHNEQFF.

V is TRBV11-2 and J is TRBJ2-7; 7 bases match TRBD1. The CDR3 extends over 13 amino acids. Looked up from germline, CDR1 is SGHAT and CDR2 is FQNNGV. Unmatched junction bases numbered 0, after V lost 0 bases and J lost 4 bases. CDR3: CASSLDRGYEQYF. The CDR3 DNA is TGTGCCAGCAGCTTAGACAGGGGGTACGAGCAGTACTTC.

In this sample, this clone turned up once. The gene calls are TRBV19 and TRBJ2-1, with TRBD1 identical over 12 bases. The germline V gene encodes CDR1 LNHDA and CDR2 SQIVND (reference sequence). The V and J ends lost 0 bases and 9 bases, in that order; junction bases with no gene match: 3. This CDR3 comprises 15 residues. The CDR3 sequence: CASSIEGQGASEQFF. The CDR3 region has the DNA TGTGCCAGTAGTATAGAGGGACAGGGGGCATCTGAGCAGTTCTTC.

J is TRBJ2-3 and V is TRBV27, with D possibly matching TRBD2 (6 bases). Deletions cut 4 bases from V and 4 bases from J, with 21 bases between. Germline CDR1 is MNHEY and CDR2 is SMNVEV (reference sequence). The CDR3 extends over 17 amino acids. CDR3: CASSSIETRESPDTQYF. The CDR3, as DNA: TGTGCCAGCAGTTCCATTGAGACCCGGGAGTCCCCAGATACGCAGTATTTT.

CDR3 residues: CASSQFGASGYSYNEQFF. CDR3 bases: TGTGCCAGCAGCCAATTTGGGGCTAGCGGATACTCCTACAATGAGCAGTTCTTC. This sequence joins TRBV14 and TRBJ2-1; 7 bases match TRBD2. Trimming at V came to 2 bases and at J to 0 bases, leaving 10 bases not matched to a gene. Germline loops: CDR1 SGHDN, CDR2 FVKESK. CDR3 length: 18 amino acids.

This sequence joins TRBV15 and TRBJ1-5, with unresolved D. Germline V gene data show CDR1 as LNHNV and CDR2 as YYDKDF (reference sequence). The CDR3 sequence is 15 residues long. The V end lost 3 bases, the J end lost 2 bases, and 11 bases lay between the germline ends. In DNA form, the CDR3 reads TGTGCCACCAGCAGTCAGGAAACGGGCAATCAGCCCCAGCATTTT. It specifies CATSSQETGNQPQHF. Based on the CDR3 plus reference TRBV15 and TRBJ1-5, the full variable domain is DAMVIQNPRYQVTQFGKPVTLSCSQTLNHNVMYWYQQKSSQAPKLLFHYYDKDFNNEADTPDNFQSRRPNTSFCFLDIRSPGLGDTAMYLCATSSQETGNQPQHFGDGTRLSIL.

This rearrangement joins TRBV2 to TRBJ2-1; TRBD2 matches 10 bases. Germline trimming cut 10 bases from V and 2 bases from J; bases unmatched to any gene: 11. CDR1 and CDR2 (germline): SNHLY, FYNNEI. The CDR3 totals 16 residues. CDR3 DNA: TGTGCCAAGTCAGCCGGGAGCGGGAGGGCCTACAATGAGCAGTTCTTC. Amino acid sequence: CAKSAGSGRAYNEQFF.

The rearrangement uses TRBV19 and TRBJ1-1; D is ambiguous. CDR3 length: 13 amino acids. Germline V gives CDR1 LNHDA, CDR2 SQIVND (reference sequence). The germline V and J ends were trimmed by 5 bases and 1 base, with 8 bases remaining between them. The CDR3 loop is CASSPRQNTEAFF. As DNA, the CDR3 is TGTGCCAGTAGTCCAAGACAGAACACTGAAGCTTTCTTT.